Sequencing of this T cell receptor beta chain was carried out in a study of cytomegalovirus exposure and HLA in healthy donors. Study conclusions and caveats: The dataset shows that most TCR sequences were rare, while some public TCRs occurred in many donors. The authors later found HLA-associated TCR beta chains more clonally expanded than equally common others. The study listed roughly 160 cytomegalovirus-associated TCR beta chains. Most TCR beta V segments were productive about 87% or about 30% of the time in an earlier analysis.

This clone came up once. Antigen unknown. Trimming removed 7 bases at V and 5 bases at J, with 14 bases between. Per germline, CDR1 SNHLY and CDR2 FYNNEI. CDR3 length: 13 amino acids. Researchers ran the PCR with 60 Vbeta and 13 Jbeta primers. Produced via immunoSEQ multiplex PCR; TCRdb's table is partial and in-frame only. This sample has approximately 150,000 clones, with 70% to 85% found just once. The receptor was isolated from a man aged 30 to 45 in good health and CMV-seropositive. The specimen sequenced was PBMCs. The chain couples TRBV2 to TRBJ2-5; D is perhaps TRBD1 (6 bases). The CDR3 coding sequence is TGTGCCAGCAAACGGACAGCAGGGGAGACCCAGTACTTC. Amino acids: CASKRTAGETQYF.